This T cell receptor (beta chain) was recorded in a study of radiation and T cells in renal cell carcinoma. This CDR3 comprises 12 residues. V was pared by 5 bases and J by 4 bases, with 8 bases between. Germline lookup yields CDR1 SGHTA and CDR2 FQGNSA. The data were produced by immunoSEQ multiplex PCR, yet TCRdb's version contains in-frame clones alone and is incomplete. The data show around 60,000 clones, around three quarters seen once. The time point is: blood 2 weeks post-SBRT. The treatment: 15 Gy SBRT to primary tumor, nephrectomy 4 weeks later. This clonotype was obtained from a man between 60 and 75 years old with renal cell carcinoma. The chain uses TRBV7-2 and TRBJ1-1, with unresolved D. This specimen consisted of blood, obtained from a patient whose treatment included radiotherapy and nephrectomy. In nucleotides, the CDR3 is TGTGCCAGCAGCGACCTGTTCACTGAAGCTTTCTTT. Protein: CASSDLFTEAFF. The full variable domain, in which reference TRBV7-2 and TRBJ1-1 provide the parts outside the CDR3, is GAGVSQSPSNKVTEKGKDVELRCDPISGHTALYWYRQSLGQGLEFLIYFQGNSAPDKSGLPSDRFSAERTGGSVSTLTIQRTQQEDSAVYLCASSDLFTEAFFGQGTRLTVV.